One sample yielded the 29 T cell receptor beta chains listed below, sequenced in a study of early T cells in non-severe SARS-CoV-2 infection. TCRdb re-derived calls from the 5' RACE reads in MiXCR, one entry per CDR3 protein. The data show about 80,000 distinct CDR3 sequences, roughly 12% seen once. The specimen was whole blood. The origin of the receptors is an adult who was a healthcare worker with PCR-confirmed SARS-CoV-2 infection or an uninfected control (not recorded which).

The chain carries TRBV10-3 and TRBJ2-1, with D perhaps being TRBD1 or TRBD2 (6 bases each). Germline loops: CDR1 ENHRY, CDR2 SYGVKD. V dropped 3 bases and J dropped 7 bases, with 16 bases sitting between them. This CDR3 is built from 15 residues. CDR3 DNA sequence: TGTGCCATCAGTGAACAGGGCGGAGGGGGGAATGAGCAGTTCTTC. As protein: CAISEQGGGGNEQFF.

The V call is TRBV5-1, the J call TRBJ2-5; D may be TRBD1 (5 bases). V was clipped by 1 base and J by 5 bases, with 12 bases between them. CDR1 and CDR2 (germline): SGHRS, YFSETQ. The CDR3 covers 14 residues. The CDR3 sequence is CASSLYAGMETQYF. In DNA form, the CDR3 reads TGCGCCAGCAGCTTGTATGCAGGGATGGAGACCCAGTACTTC.

This clonotype was picked up a small number of times. This chain links TRBV10-3 with TRBJ2-1; no clear D. Germline V gives CDR1 ENHRY, CDR2 SYGVKD. The CDR3 is 14 amino acids. Trimming took 3 bases from V and 5 from J, leaving 11 bases between them. CDR3 nucleotide sequence: TGTGCCATCAGTGATGATCCCCAGAACAATGAGCAGTTCTTC. Its translation is CAISDDPQNNEQFF.

Regarding this clonotype: A much larger clone differs by one base, so this may be a read error. This sequence joins TRBV7-2 and TRBJ2-3; a weak D match, TRBD1 (6 bases). The V end was cut by 1 base, the J end by 0 bases, with 11 bases between. CDR3 length: 16 residues. In germline, CDR1 is SGHTA, CDR2 FQGNSA. The CDR3 protein is CTSSLDRDGSTDTQYF. The CDR3 region has the DNA TGTACCAGCAGCTTAGACAGGGATGGAAGCACAGATACGCAGTATTTT.

The sample holds one count of this clonotype. This rearrangement joins TRBV7-2 to TRBJ2-7, with no clear D. The CDR3 covers 14 residues. CDR1 is SGHTA, CDR2 FQGNSA, per germline. V lost 4 bases to trimming and J lost 0 bases, with 10 bases between them. CDR3 sequence reads: CASSSQVRSYEQYF. In nucleotides, the CDR3 is TGTGCCAGCAGCTCCCAGGTGCGCTCCTACGAGCAGTACTTC. The full variable domain, completed using reference TRBV7-2 and TRBJ2-7, is GAGVSQSPSNKVTEKGKDVELRCDPISGHTALYWYRQSLGQGLEFLIYFQGNSAPDKSGLPSDRFSAERTGGSVSTLTIQRTQQEDSAVYLCASSSQVRSYEQYFGPGTRLTVT.

The chain joins TRBV12-3 or TRBV12-4 to TRBJ1-4, with D perhaps TRBD1 (6 bases). The CDR3 totals 15 residues. Trimming stripped 6 bases from V and 8 bases from J, with 19 bases between. The CDR3 here is CASSPDGGRQEKLFF. DNA for the CDR3: TGTGCCAGCAGCCCCGACGGGGGCCGGCAAGAAAAACTGTTTTTT.

This rearrangement joins TRBV6-4 to TRBJ2-3; D is perhaps TRBD2 (6 bases). Germline V gives CDR1 MRHNA, CDR2 SNTAGT. V dropped 7 bases and J dropped 2 bases, with 19 bases sitting between them. The length of the CDR3 is 16 residues. The CDR3, as DNA: TGTGCCAGCAATGCGGGGCCACACCTCCCCACAGATACGCAGTATTTT. Its translation is CASNAGPHLPTDTQYF.

The gene calls are TRBV7-2 and TRBJ2-4; TRBD1 aligns across 12 bases. CDR3 length equals 17 residues. Germline V gene lookup returns CDR1 SGHTA and CDR2 FQGNSA. V shed 1 base, J shed 7 bases, and the junction held 8 bases outside the gene matches. CDR3 amino acids: CASSLGGQGALRNIQYF. CDR3 nucleotide sequence: TGTGCCAGCAGCTTAGGGGGACAGGGGGCTTTAAGGAACATTCAGTACTTC.

This clonotype was seen many times. The V and J genes are TRBV4-2 and TRBJ1-1, with a possible D match to TRBD1 (5 bases). The CDR3 sequence is 15 residues long. Looked up from germline, CDR1 is LGHNA and CDR2 is YNFKEQ. V lost 4 bases, J lost 1 base, and 13 bases lay in between. The CDR3 coding sequence is TGTGCCAGCAGCCCGACAGTACCACCGAACACTGAAGCTTTCTTT. Residues: CASSPTVPPNTEAFF.

This clonotype was seen only a few times. The chain combines TRBV29-1 with TRBJ1-2; D unresolved. The length of the CDR3 is 9 residues. The germline V gene encodes CDR1 SQVTM and CDR2 ANQGSEA. V lost 6 bases and J lost 6, with 5 bases in between. For the CDR3, the DNA is TGCAGCGTCACCGATGGCTACACCTTC. Encoded protein: CSVTDGYTF.

Points on this clonotype: This may be a read error: a much more frequent sequence differs by one nucleotide. The missing conserved phenylalanine or tryptophan at the end of this CDR3 makes a read error likely. The gene calls are TRBV3-1 and TRBJ2-7, with 7 nucleotides matching TRBD1. This CDR3 has 12 amino acids. Germline V gives CDR1 LGHDT, CDR2 YNNKEL (reference sequence). V shed 6 bases and J 3 bases; nucleotides not matched to a gene: 2. CDR3 bases: TGTGCCAGCAGACGACAGGGCTACGAGCAGTACCTC. Translated, it gives CASRRQGYEQYL.

This clonotype was observed at least ten times. The chain recombines TRBV29-1 with TRBJ1-2; D might be TRBD1 (5 bases). The CDR3 is 11 residues long. Germline-derived CDR1 and CDR2 are SQVTM and ANQGSEA. V lost 4 bases and J 7 bases, leaving 10 bases between the germline ends. The CDR3 nucleotides are TGCAGCGTTGGAAGGGACCTTGGCTACACCTTC. Residues: CSVGRDLGYTF.

This sequence joins TRBV6-5 and TRBJ1-4, with D uncertain. The V gene's germline CDR1 is MNHEY and CDR2 SVGAGI. The V end was cut by 0 bases, the J end by 8 bases, with 10 bases between. This CDR3 comprises 14 residues. In nucleotides, the CDR3 is TGTGCCAGCAGTTACTCGCCGGGTTACGAAAAACTGTTTTTT. This translates into CASSYSPGYEKLFF.

This sequence joins TRBV11-2 and TRBJ2-1; D ambiguous. The CDR3 is 14 amino acids. V shed 2 bases and J shed 3 bases, with 8 bases lying between them. Germline V CDR1 and CDR2: SGHAT, FQNNGV. The CDR3 reads CASSLFAVYNEQFF. The DNA of the CDR3 is TGTGCCAGCAGCTTATTTGCTGTCTACAATGAGCAGTTCTTC.

The rearrangement uses TRBV29-1 and TRBJ2-7, with 7 positions matching TRBD2. The V and J ends lost 3 bases and 6 bases, in that order; junction bases with no gene match: 2. CDR1 SQVTM and CDR2 ANQGSEA come from the germline V gene. The CDR3 spans 11 residues. The CDR3 loop reads CSVEASGEQYF. CDR3 coding DNA: TGCAGCGTTGAGGCTAGCGGCGAGCAGTACTTC.

This clonotype showed up many times. The CDR3 region is CASSPGRGIYGYTF. CDR3 sequence (DNA): TGTGCCAGCAGCCCGGGGCGTGGGATCTATGGCTACACCTTC. The rearrangement joins TRBV7-2 to TRBJ1-2; D may be TRBD1 (5 bases). The germline V gene has CDR1 SGHTA and CDR2 FQGNSA. The CDR3 runs 14 residues. V was trimmed by 5 bases and J by 4 bases, leaving 14 bases between them.

In its sample, this clonotype was seen many times. CDR3 protein: CASRSGTGSYEQYF. The CDR3, as DNA: TGCGCCAGCAGATCCGGGACAGGCTCCTACGAGCAGTACTTC. This chain joins TRBV5-1 and TRBJ2-7; the match to TRBD1 covers 8 bases. V was clipped by 5 bases and J by 0 bases; unmatched bases: 4. Germline CDR1 and CDR2: SGHRS and YFSETQ. The CDR3 totals 14 residues.

This clonotype was found many times. The J gene is TRBJ1-5, the V gene TRBV6-2 or TRBV6-3; tentatively, D is TRBD1 (5 bases). V lost 5 bases to trimming and J lost 5 bases, with 16 bases between them. Germline V gene data show CDR1 as MNHEY and CDR2 as SVGEGT. There are 15 residues in the CDR3. CDR3 sequence: CASSTYRIRDQPQHF. In nucleotides, the CDR3 is TGTGCCAGCAGTACTTACAGGATACGGGATCAGCCCCAGCATTTT.

J is TRBJ2-7 and V is TRBV18, with D possibly matching TRBD2 (5 bases). Germline V gene lookup returns CDR1 KGHSH and CDR2 LQKENI. The CDR3 loop spans 17 amino acids. V lost 2 bases, J lost 4 bases, and 21 bases lay in between. Here the CDR3 DNA reads TGTGCCAGCTCACCAAAGTTTGGAGGCAGCTCGGCGTACGAGCAGTACTTC. Residues: CASSPKFGGSSAYEQYF.

This clonotype was counted ten times or more. The gene calls are TRBV20-1 and TRBJ2-2; the D is unclear. V lost 0 bases and J lost 4, with 21 bases in between. CDR1 is DFQATT, CDR2 SNEGSKA, per germline (reference sequence). There are 18 residues in the CDR3. This chain's CDR3 is CSARDRMLSTRFTGELFF. DNA for the CDR3: TGCAGTGCTAGAGATCGGATGTTGTCTACCCGATTCACCGGGGAGCTGTTTTTT.

The rearrangement joins TRBV6-4 to TRBJ2-1, with 11 bases lining up with TRBD2. Germline CDR1 reads MRHNA; CDR2 reads SNTAGT. V gave up 5 bases and J gave up 6 bases; unmatched junction bases: 6. CDR3 length equals 15 residues. This CDR3 is CASSLLAGARNEQFF. The DNA of the CDR3 is TGTGCCAGCAGTTTACTAGCGGGAGCACGCAATGAGCAGTTCTTC.

This clonotype occurred a few times. The chain recombines TRBV4-1 with TRBJ2-1; 13 bases match TRBD2. The CDR3 covers 18 residues. Germline CDR1 is MGHRA and CDR2 is YSYEKL. J was trimmed by 3 bases and V by 0 bases; bases with no gene match: 5. In DNA, the CDR3 is TGCGCCAGCAGCCAAGAAGGTACTAGCGGGAGGGTCTACAATGAGCAGTTCTTC. Its translation is CASSQEGTSGRVYNEQFF.

This clonotype is a singleton in its sample. V usage is TRBV3-1 and J usage is TRBJ2-5, with D possibly TRBD2 on 5 matching bases. CDR3 length equals 15 residues. With 0 bases removed from V and 5 bases from J, the gap between germline ends came to 13 bases. CDR1 and CDR2 from the germline V gene are LGHDT and YNNKEL (reference sequence). CDR3 in amino acids: CASSQDSERGETQYF. DNA for the CDR3: TGTGCCAGCAGCCAAGACAGCGAGCGAGGGGAGACCCAGTACTTC.

This clonotype was counted a few times. The chain combines TRBV29-1 with TRBJ1-2, with D perhaps TRBD1 (5 bases). The germline V gene has CDR1 SQVTM and CDR2 ANQGSEA. The CDR3 is 10 residues long. Trimming left V 4 bases short and J 5 bases short, with 5 bases between. CDR3 DNA sequence: TGCAGCGTTGCAGGGTATGGCTACACCTTC. Its protein product is CSVAGYGYTF.

This clonotype showed up many times. The rearrangement uses TRBV6-5 and TRBJ2-7; D is perhaps TRBD2 (7 bases). The V and J ends lost 0 bases and 6 bases respectively, with 15 bases between them. The CDR3 has 15 residues. CDR1 is MNHEY and CDR2 is SVGAGI in the germline V gene. CDR3 protein: CASSYSIRGAAEQYF. Here the CDR3 DNA reads TGTGCCAGCAGTTACTCGATCCGGGGGGCGGCCGAGCAGTACTTC.

This clonotype appeared a few times. The CDR3 DNA is TGTGCCAGCAGCCTTGACAGGGAAGGCAATCAGCCCCAGCATTTT. Translating gives CASSLDREGNQPQHF. The chain has TRBV5-4 and TRBJ1-5; 7 positions match TRBD1. CDR1 SGHNT and CDR2 YYREEE come from the germline V gene (reference sequence). Losses at the gene ends were 4 bases for V and 2 bases for J; bases not matched to a gene: 6. The CDR3 contains 15 residues. Together with reference TRBV5-4 and TRBJ1-5, the CDR3 gives the full variable domain: ETGVTQSPTHLIKTRGQQVTLRCSSQSGHNTVSWYQQALGQGPQFIFQYYREEENGRGNFPPRFSGLQFPNYSSELNVNALELDDSALYLCASSLDREGNQPQHFGDGTRLSIL.

This clonotype was recorded many times. The chain recombines TRBV7-2 with TRBJ1-1; D gene uncertain. The CDR3 is 15 amino acids. V gave up 5 bases and J gave up 0 bases, with 13 bases separating them. CDR1 is SGHTA, CDR2 FQGNSA, per germline. The CDR3, as DNA: TGTGCCAGCAGCCAGGCTGTGGGGATGAACACTGAAGCTTTCTTT. Protein sequence: CASSQAVGMNTEAFF.

This clonotype was detected a few times. The chain has TRBV20-1 and TRBJ1-2, with D possibly being TRBD1 (5 bases). The germline V gene encodes CDR1 DFQATT and CDR2 SNEGSKA (reference sequence). The V gene lost 6 bases and the J gene lost 3 bases, with 14 bases spanning the gap. The CDR3 is 13 amino acids. CDR3 loop: CSAQQGDYYGYTF. Written as DNA, the CDR3 is TGCAGTGCCCAACAAGGGGATTACTATGGCTACACCTTC.

There are a few counts of this clonotype. V is TRBV28 and J is TRBJ2-7; 7 bases line up with TRBD1. Germline V gene sequence: CDR1 MDHEN, CDR2 SYDVKM. The CDR3 sequence is 14 residues long. Trimming cost V 5 bases and J 5 bases; bases outside gene matches: 9. Here the CDR3 reads CASSPDRERNEQYF. The CDR3 DNA follows: TGTGCCAGCAGTCCCGACAGGGAAAGGAACGAGCAGTACTTC. Supplemented by reference TRBV28 and TRBJ2-7, the full variable domain reads DVKVTQSSRYLVKRTGEKVFLECVQDMDHENMFWYRQDPGLGLRLIYFSYDVKMKEKGDIPEGYSVSREKKERFSLILESASTNQTSMYLCASSPDRERNEQYFGPGTRLTVT.